This paragraph covers one TCR beta chain sequence. Its antigen is not known. The entry originates in a study of cytomegalovirus exposure and HLA in healthy donors. Overall study findings and caveats: The CMV antigen specificity of a few CMV-associated chains was confirmed through in vitro analysis.

V gave up 3 bases and J gave up 1 base, with 6 bases separating them. CDR1 is WNHNN, CDR2 SYGVQD, per germline (reference sequence). CDR3 length: 13 residues. The PCR had 60 Vbeta and 13 Jbeta primers. As originally analysed: About 83 million unique TCR beta chains, some 9.9 million shared, were counted in a later analysis. The repertoire was sequenced with immunoSEQ multiplex PCR; TCRdb's copy has only in-frame clones and lacks some. V, J and clone size derive from that table, while D and trimming were established from the DNA sequence. The sample includes about 130,000 clones, about three quarters seen only once; the top ten take approximately 1.7%.

V and J are TRBV10-1 and TRBJ1-1; no reliable D call. The sequence derives from a woman between 40 and 55 years old in good health and CMV-seronegative. Sample: PBMCs. DNA of the CDR3: TGCGCCAGCAGTGACAGGTCGAACACTGAAGCTTTCTTT. As protein: CASSDRSNTEAFF.